Reported below is one TCR beta chain. Its antigen is not known. This sample was taken from a study of cytomegalovirus exposure and HLA in healthy donors. Whole-study results and caveats: Information on immune exposure was restricted to one variable (CMV serostatus). The listing of about 150 TCR beta chains classed them as cytomegalovirus-associated. Many donors carried some public TCRs, although rarity characterized most TCR sequences.

The CDR3 sequence is 14 residues long. Germline CDR1 reads MGHRA; CDR2 reads YSYEKL. Trimming took off 1 base at V and 6 bases at J, with 11 bases between the two ends. Primers included in the PCR were 60 Vbeta and 13 Jbeta primers. The repertoire was sequenced with immunoSEQ multiplex PCR; TCRdb's copy has only in-frame clones and lacks some. This sample has nearly 300,000 clones, with 70% to 90% found just once. This clonotype was obtained from a man aged 35-49 years in good health and CMV-seropositive. Sequencing was done on a sample of PBMCs. The V gene is TRBV4-1, the J gene TRBJ2-3; possible D gene TRBD2, 6 bases. In DNA, the CDR3 is TGCGCCAGCAGCCAAGTGGGTGCGGGGGATACGCAGTATTTT. Translating it yields CASSQVGAGDTQYF.